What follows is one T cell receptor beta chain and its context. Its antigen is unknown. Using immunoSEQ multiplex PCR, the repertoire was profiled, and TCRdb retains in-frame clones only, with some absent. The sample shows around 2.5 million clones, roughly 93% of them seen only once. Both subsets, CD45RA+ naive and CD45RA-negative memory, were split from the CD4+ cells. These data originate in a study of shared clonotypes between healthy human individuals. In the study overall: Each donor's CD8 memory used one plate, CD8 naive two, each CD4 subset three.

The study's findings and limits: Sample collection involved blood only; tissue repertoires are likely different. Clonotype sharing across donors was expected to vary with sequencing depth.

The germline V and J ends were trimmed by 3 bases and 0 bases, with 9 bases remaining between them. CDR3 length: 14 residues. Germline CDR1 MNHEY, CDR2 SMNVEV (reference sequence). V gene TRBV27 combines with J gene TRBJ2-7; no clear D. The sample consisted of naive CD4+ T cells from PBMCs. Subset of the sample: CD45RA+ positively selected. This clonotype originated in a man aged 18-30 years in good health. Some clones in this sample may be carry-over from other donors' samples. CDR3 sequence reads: CASSFVRNSYEQYF. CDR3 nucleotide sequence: TGTGCCAGCAGTTTTGTACGGAACTCCTACGAGCAGTACTTC.